This is a list of T cell receptor beta chains from one sample in a study of blood T cell repertoires in COVID-19. Produced via immunoSEQ multiplex PCR; TCRdb's table is partial and in-frame only. The sample lists about 180,000 clones, approximately 86% occurring once. Sequencing input: peripheral blood. The receptor set was obtained from a woman aged 45-60 years with acute or convalescent COVID-19. CDR3s include the opening cysteine and the closing phenylalanine or tryptophan. A D gene is named only where the DNA matches it firmly. Size values are once, few and many counts, or a class for expanded clones, and some rows have none.

CATSDPGSKETQYF TGTGCCACCAGTGACCCGGGATCCAAGGAGACCCAGTACTTC TRBV24-1 . . TRBJ2-5
CASSQGRQGTYEQYF TGTGCCAGCAGCCAAGGGAGACAGGGGACCTACGAGCAGTACTTC TRBV4-2 . TRBD1 TRBJ2-7
CASSPKLAGAPNTGELFF TGTGCCAGCTCACCAAAATTGGCGGGGGCCCCGAACACCGGGGAGCTGTTTTTT TRBV18 . . TRBJ2-2
CASSLQGAGYGYTF TGTGCCAGCAGCTTACAGGGGGCTGGGTATGGCTACACCTTC TRBV7-2 few TRBD1 TRBJ1-2
CASSLTKDRDGYTF TGTGCCAGCAGCTTAACCAAGGACAGGGATGGCTACACCTTC TRBV7-3 . TRBD1 TRBJ1-2
CASSQTGGLTEAFF TGTGCCAGCAGCCAGACAGGGGGCTTGACTGAAGCTTTCTTT TRBV11-1 . TRBD1 TRBJ1-1
CASSSTSGVYEQYF TGCGCCAGCAGCTCGACATCGGGGGTTTACGAGCAGTACTTC TRBV5-1 few . TRBJ2-7
CASSQDRRGGEYF TGTGCCAGCAGCCAAGATCGCCGGGGAGGCGAGTACTTC TRBV3-1/TRBV3-2 many . TRBJ2-7
CSVGQGSSTEAFF TGCAGCGTCGGACAGGGGTCGAGCACTGAAGCTTTCTTT TRBV29-1 . TRBD1 TRBJ1-1
CASTPGGENSPLHF TGTGCCAGCACACCCGGAGGGGAAAATTCACCCCTCCACTTT TRBV9 . . TRBJ1-6
CASSVIGESSYNEQFF TGTGCCAGCAGCGTTATCGGGGAGAGCTCCTACAATGAGCAGTTCTTC TRBV11-1 . . TRBJ2-1
CASSLDGLAASYNEQFF TGCGCCAGCAGCTTAGACGGACTAGCGGCCTCCTACAATGAGCAGTTCTTC TRBV5-1 . TRBD2 TRBJ2-1
CASSTTGGLSNEQFF TGTGCCAGCAGCACAACAGGGGGTCTGAGCAATGAGCAGTTCTTC TRBV7-2 . TRBD1 TRBJ2-1
CASSLQGSTEAFF TGTGCCAGTAGTCTACAGGGCAGTACTGAAGCTTTCTTT TRBV19 . . TRBJ1-1
CASSHTGDRETQYF TGCGCCAGCAGCCACACAGGGGATAGGGAGACCCAGTACTTC TRBV4-3 . TRBD1 TRBJ2-5
CASTLQGAGNYGYTF TGTGCCAGCACCTTACAGGGGGCTGGAAACTATGGCTACACCTTC TRBV6-6 . TRBD1 TRBJ1-2
CASSQQGLAYTF TGTGCCAGCAGTCAACAGGGTTTAGCCTACACCTTC TRBV6-5 few . TRBJ1-2
CASSRQPSYEQYF TGTGCCAGCAGTCGACAGCCCTCCTACGAGCAGTACTTC TRBV2 once . TRBJ2-7
CASSPRTGATGNTIYF TGTGCCAGCAGCCCCCGTACGGGAGCTACTGGAAACACCATATATTTT TRBV7-2 . . TRBJ1-3
CSVGASGANVLTF TGCAGCGTCGGTGCCTCTGGGGCCAACGTCCTGACTTTC TRBV29-1 . . TRBJ2-6
CASSTEGTGGPQHF TGTGCCAGTAGTACCGAAGGGACAGGAGGGCCCCAGCATTTT TRBV19 . TRBD1 TRBJ1-5
CASSPPSGRSPGDIQYF TGTGCCAGCAGCCCTCCTAGCGGGAGGTCTCCGGGGGACATTCAGTACTTC TRBV7-9 . TRBD2 TRBJ2-4
CAIQGGGTQYF TGTGCCATACAGGGTGGAGGTACGCAGTATTTT TRBV10-3 once . TRBJ2-3
CATSRAGTGGHSGGYTF TGTGCCACCAGCAGAGCGGGGACAGGGGGCCACTCGGGCGGCTACACCTTC TRBV15 . TRBD1 TRBJ1-2
CASSLVGVRGGNTIYF TGTGCCAGCAGTTTAGTCGGGGTTCGAGGCGGAAACACCATATATTTT TRBV6-5 once . TRBJ1-3
CASSLDRGKETQYF TGTGCCAGCAGTCTGGACAGGGGAAAAGAGACCCAGTACTTC TRBV6-2/TRBV6-3 . TRBD1 TRBJ2-5
CASSPPGQPFYEQYF TGCGCCAGCAGCCCTCCGGGACAGCCCTTCTACGAGCAGTACTTC TRBV5-1 . TRBD1 TRBJ2-7
CASSGTSKNIQYF TGCGCCAGCAGCGGGACTAGTAAAAACATTCAGTACTTC TRBV4-1 . TRBD2 TRBJ2-4
CASSLQSSRVGATYF TGTGCCAGCAGCTTACAAAGTTCACGGGTTGGGGCTACGTACTTC TRBV7-8 . . TRBJ2-7